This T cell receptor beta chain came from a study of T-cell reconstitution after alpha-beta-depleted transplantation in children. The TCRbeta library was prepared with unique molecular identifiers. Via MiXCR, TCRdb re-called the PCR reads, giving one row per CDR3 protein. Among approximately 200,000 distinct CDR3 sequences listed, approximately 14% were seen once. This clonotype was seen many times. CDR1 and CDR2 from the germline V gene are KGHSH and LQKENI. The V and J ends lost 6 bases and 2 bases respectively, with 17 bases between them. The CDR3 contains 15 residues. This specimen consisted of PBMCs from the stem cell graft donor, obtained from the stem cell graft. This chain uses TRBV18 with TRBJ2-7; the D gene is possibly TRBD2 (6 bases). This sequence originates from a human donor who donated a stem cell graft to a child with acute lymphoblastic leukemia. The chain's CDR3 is CASSQPGLGTYEQYF. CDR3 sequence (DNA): TGTGCCAGCTCTCAACCGGGACTGGGAACCTACGAGCAGTACTTC.